Listed below are T cell receptor beta chains from one sample, sequenced in a study of T cells in Graves' hyperthyroidism and ophthalmopathy. Each CDR3 protein gets one entry after TCRdb re-called the multiplex PCR reads with MiXCR. The profile shows roughly 420,000 distinct CDR3 sequences, around 14% of them singletons. The sequenced material came from blood. These receptor sequences come from a woman younger than 30 with Graves' hyperthyroidism. The CDR3 runs from the conserved cysteine through the conserved F or W. D genes are given only for firm matches. Rows give clone size only sometimes, using once, few, many, or a class for an expanded clone.

cdr3_length,j_call,v_call,d_call,clone_size,cdr3_nt,cdr3_aa
15,TRBJ1-3,TRBV7-8,NA,many,TGTGCCAGCAGCTATACCGGGACAAGAGGGGACACCATATATTTT,CASSYTGTRGDTIYF
14,TRBJ2-1,TRBV10-3,NA,few,TGTGCCATCAGTGAGAGTGAGAACAACAATGAGCAGTTCTTC,CAISESENNNEQFF
15,TRBJ1-1,TRBV2,TRBD1,many,TGTGCCAGCAGTGATAGGATCCAGACAGGGGAAGAAGCTTTCTTT,CASSDRIQTGEEAFF
14,TRBJ2-5,TRBV18,NA,many,TGTGCCAGCTCACCACCGACTTCTCAAGAGACCCAGTACTTC,CASSPPTSQETQYF
16,TRBJ2-5,TRBV7-6,TRBD1,few,TGTGCCAGCAGCAAATCCGGGACAGCAACTGGGGAGACCCAGTACTTC,CASSKSGTATGETQYF
16,TRBJ2-1,TRBV29-1,TRBD2,few,TGCAGCGTTGAGGATAGCGGGAGGGTGGCCTACAATGAGCAGTTCTTC,CSVEDSGRVAYNEQFF
14,TRBJ2-7,TRBV2,NA,many,TGTGCCAGCAGGACGGTCGCTCCAAGCTACGAGCAGTACTTC,CASRTVAPSYEQYF
17,TRBJ2-5,TRBV24-1,TRBD2,few,TGTGCCACCAGTGATTTGCGAGGCGGGAGAGGGCAAGAGACCCAGTACTTC,CATSDLRGGRGQETQYF
16,TRBJ1-5,TRBV19,TRBD1,few,TGTGCCAGTAGTACCACGAGCCAGGGGGCGGGTCAGCCCCAGCATTTT,CASSTTSQGAGQPQHF
18,TRBJ1-1,TRBV12-5,NA,few,TGTGCTAGTGGTTTCCCTAATTCGAGACGCTACATGAACACTGAAGCTTTCTTT,CASGFPNSRRYMNTEAFF
15,TRBJ2-1,TRBV5-8,NA,many,TGTGCCAGCAGTCAGAGCGGGCCAGTCTACAATGAGCAGTTCTTC,CASSQSGPVYNEQFF
13,TRBJ2-7,TRBV10-3,NA,few,TGTGCCATCAGTGGAGGCAGGGTCGGCGAGCAGTACTTC,CAISGGRVGEQYF
15,TRBJ2-7,TRBV3-1,TRBD2,many,TGTGCCAGCAGCCTCGGGACTAGCGGGGCCTACGAGCAGTACTTC,CASSLGTSGAYEQYF
11,TRBJ2-7,TRBV25-1,NA,few,TGTGCCAGCAGTACAGTCTACGAGCAGTACTTC,CASSTVYEQYF
15,TRBJ2-1,TRBV20-1,NA,many,TGCAGTGCTAGAAACTACCAGCACCGTCTTCATGAGCAGTTCTTC,CSARNYQHRLHEQFF
13,TRBJ2-4,TRBV7-2,NA,many,TGTGCCAGCAGCTTGGGAGGGGGTGGCATTCAGTACTTC,CASSLGGGGIQYF
17,TRBJ2-1,TRBV5-1,TRBD2,many,TGCGCCAGCAGCTCTGGTCTAACTAGCGGGTCTCGCAATGAGCAGTTCTTC,CASSSGLTSGSRNEQFF
13,TRBJ2-1,TRBV4-3,NA,few,TGCGCCAGCAGCCCCAATAAACTCGGGGAGCAGTTCTTC,CASSPNKLGEQFF
15,TRBJ2-2,TRBV9,TRBD1,few,TGTGCCAGCAGCGTAGACAGGGGGCGGACCGGGGAGCTGTTTTTT,CASSVDRGRTGELFF
17,TRBJ2-2,TRBV7-3,NA,few,TGTGCCAGCAGCTTAACTGGGCAGGCCTTGAACACCGGGGAGCTGTTTTTT,CASSLTGQALNTGELFF
16,TRBJ2-4,TRBV19,NA,few,TGTGCCAGTAGTCTCGGACTCAGAGGTGCCAAAAACATTCAGTACTTC,CASSLGLRGAKNIQYF
15,TRBJ2-6,TRBV5-5,NA,NA,TGTGCCAGCAGCTCACAGGGTTCTAGGGCCAACGTCCTGACTTTC,CASSSQGSRANVLTF
14,TRBJ1-1,TRBV5-1,NA,few,TGCGCCAGCAGCCCGGGACCGCAGAACACTGAAGCTTTCTTT,CASSPGPQNTEAFF
15,TRBJ1-5,TRBV28,NA,many,TGTGCCAGCATCAACCAGGGTATGAGCAATCAGCCCCAGCATTTT,CASINQGMSNQPQHF
16,TRBJ1-4,TRBV2,NA,few,TGTGCCAGCAGAGGAGGGGGGGAGGCAACTAATGAAAAACTGTTTTTT,CASRGGGEATNEKLFF
16,TRBJ1-1,TRBV5-1,TRBD1,NA,TGCGCCAGCAGCTTCTCAAAGAGGCAGGGGGCTAGGAAAGCTTTCTTT,CASSFSKRQGARKAFF
16,TRBJ2-2,TRBV24-1,NA,NA,TGTGCCACCAGTAGGACAGGAGGGGCCTATGCCGGGGAGCTGTTTTTT,CATSRTGGAYAGELFF
18,TRBJ2-5,TRBV13,TRBD2,many,TGTGCCAGCAGCTTAGGGTCGGGACTAGCGGGAGTGCAAGAGACCCAGTACTTC,CASSLGSGLAGVQETQYF
12,TRBJ2-5,TRBV6-2/TRBV6-3,NA,NA,TGTGCCAGTGCTGGCGGGTGGGAGACCCAGTACTTC,CASAGGWETQYF
17,TRBJ2-2,TRBV5-6,TRBD2,NA,TGTGCCAGCAGTTACTCTGGACTAGCGGGGGACACCGGGGAGCTGTTTTTT,CASSYSGLAGDTGELFF
20,TRBJ2-3,TRBV28,TRBD2,many,TGTGCCAGCAGTTTAACCCGGTACAGGACTAGCGGGAAAAGCACAGATACGCAGTATTTT,CASSLTRYRTSGKSTDTQYF
17,TRBJ2-2,TRBV9,TRBD2,once,TGTGCCAGCAGCGTAGAGGGACTAGCGGGTAGGGCCGGGGAGCTGTTTTTT,CASSVEGLAGRAGELFF
13,TRBJ1-5,TRBV20-1,NA,many,TGCAGTGCTAGATCGCAGGGATATCAGCCCCAGCATTTT,CSARSQGYQPQHF
19,TRBJ1-1,TRBV7-9,NA,NA,TGTGCCAGCAGCTTGCGGCAGGTATGGACCGCCTCACTGGACACTGAAGCTTTCTTT,CASSLRQVWTASLDTEAFF
16,TRBJ2-3,TRBV20-1,TRBD2,NA,TGCAGTGCTAGCGGGGGACTAGCGGGGAGCACAGATACGCAGTATTTT,CSASGGLAGSTDTQYF
19,TRBJ2-3,TRBV6-1,TRBD2,few,TGTGCCAGCAGTAGGTTCCCTCGACTAGCGCGTTTTTCCACAGATACGCAGTATTTT,CASSRFPRLARFSTDTQYF
13,TRBJ1-1,TRBV20-1,TRBD1,once,TGCAGTGCAAAAGACAGGGTGTTCACTGAAGCTTTCTTT,CSAKDRVFTEAFF
16,TRBJ2-7,TRBV13,NA,many,TGTGCCAGCAGCCGAAGATTGGACTTAGGCCCCTACGAGCAGTACTTC,CASSRRLDLGPYEQYF
15,TRBJ1-4,TRBV27,NA,NA,TGTGCCAGCAGCAACCGGGGGTTTTCTAATGAAAAACTGTTTTTT,CASSNRGFSNEKLFF
15,TRBJ2-2,TRBV6-1,NA,NA,TGTGCCAGCAGAGGTGTTAGCGTGAACACCGGGGAGCTGTTTTTT,CASRGVSVNTGELFF
14,TRBJ2-7,TRBV2,NA,few,TGTGCCAGCAGTGAGTGGGGGATGAACTACGAGCAGTACTTC,CASSEWGMNYEQYF
17,TRBJ1-1,TRBV29-1,NA,few,TGCAGCGTTGGGCGGACCGGCTCCGAACCTATGAACACTGAAGCTTTCTTT,CSVGRTGSEPMNTEAFF
14,TRBJ2-7,TRBV20-1,TRBD2,many,TGCAGTGCTAGAGATCAGGGACTAACCTACGAGCAGTACTTC,CSARDQGLTYEQYF
14,TRBJ1-1,TRBV20-1,NA,many,TGCAGTGCTAAATCAGGGTTGCGAGACACTGAAGCTTTCTTT,CSAKSGLRDTEAFF
17,TRBJ2-3,TRBV12-3/TRBV12-4,TRBD2,NA,TGTGCCAGCAGTTTCGGGAAGACTAGCGGGGGAACGGATACGCAGTATTTT,CASSFGKTSGGTDTQYF
19,TRBJ1-4,TRBV28,NA,NA,TGTGCCAGCAGAACACCTGACATGACAAAGGAGGCGGGGGAGGAAAAACTGTTTTTT,CASRTPDMTKEAGEEKLFF
15,TRBJ1-1,TRBV7-6,NA,many,TGTGCCAGCAGCTTATTTTCCTCGGCGAACACTGAAGCTTTCTTT,CASSLFSSANTEAFF
14,TRBJ2-1,TRBV6-1,NA,few,TGTGCCAGCACTGGAGGGGTAGCCTACAATGAGCAGTTCTTC,CASTGGVAYNEQFF
16,TRBJ2-6,TRBV27,TRBD1,few,TGTGCCGGCAGTAGGGACAGCTGGGGTGGGGCCAACGTCCTGACTTTC,CAGSRDSWGGANVLTF
15,TRBJ1-3,TRBV7-9,NA,NA,TGTGCCAGCAGCCCAGGGCGGGCCTCTGGAAACACCATATATTTT,CASSPGRASGNTIYF
17,TRBJ1-1,TRBV6-1,TRBD1,few,TGTGCCAGCAGTGCCGGGACAGAGTATTTAGAGGACACTGAAGCTTTCTTT,CASSAGTEYLEDTEAFF
13,TRBJ2-1,TRBV20-1,TRBD2,many,TGCAGGGGGGGACTAGCGGGAGACAATGAGCAGTTCTTC,CRGGLAGDNEQFF
14,TRBJ1-6,TRBV6-6,NA,many,TGTGCCAGCAGTTACGTGGGGGGCTCTTCACCCCTCCACTTT,CASSYVGGSSPLHF
15,TRBJ1-1,TRBV18,TRBD1,many,TGTGCCAGCTCACTCCCCGGGACAGGGGGCGCGAAAGCTTTCTTT,CASSLPGTGGAKAFF
15,TRBJ1-1,TRBV5-1,NA,many,TGCGCCAGCAGCCTACGACCGGACAGGAACACTGAAGCTTTCTTT,CASSLRPDRNTEAFF
13,TRBJ2-2,TRBV11-2,NA,many,TGTGCCAGCAGTTTTTGGTCAAGCGGGGAGCTGTTTTTT,CASSFWSSGELFF
13,TRBJ1-2,TRBV5-8,NA,NA,TGTGCCAGCAGCGGAGGGACGCACTATGGCTACACCTTC,CASSGGTHYGYTF
14,TRBJ2-7,TRBV16,NA,many,TGTGCCAGCAGCCTTGAGGGGTTCGCCTACGAGCAGTACTTC,CASSLEGFAYEQYF
13,TRBJ1-5,TRBV20-1,NA,few,TGCAGTGCTAGTCAAGGGGTCAATCAGCCCCAGCATTTT,CSASQGVNQPQHF
16,TRBJ2-1,TRBV4-2,TRBD2,NA,TGTGCCAGCAGCCAAGAGGCTAGCGGGAGCTACAATGAGCAGTTCTTC,CASSQEASGSYNEQFF